A single sample gave rise to the 24 T cell receptor beta chains below, sequenced in a study of blood T cell repertoires in COVID-19. The method was immunoSEQ multiplex PCR; TCRdb's version includes in-frame clones alone and lacks a portion of them. There are 73,000 or so clones in the sample; 91% occur only once, and around 13% lies in the top ten. Sequencing input: peripheral blood. These receptors all stem from a human donor with active COVID-19. The donor label of this sample is uncertain.

This chain uses TRBV9 with TRBJ2-2; TRBD2 matches 11 bases. CDR1 SGDLS and CDR2 YYNGEE come from the germline V gene. There are 16 residues in the CDR3. The V gene end was trimmed by 4 bases and the J gene end by 1 base; junction bases not matched to a gene: 3. The CDR3 loop is CASSSGTSGNTGELFF. The CDR3 DNA reads as TGTGCCAGCAGCTCTGGGACTAGCGGGAACACCGGGGAGCTGTTTTTT.

This chain connects TRBV11-2 to TRBJ1-3; perhaps TRBD1 as D (6 bases). This CDR3 region has 13 residues. Germline CDR1 SGHAT, CDR2 FQNNGV. Trimming removed 5 bases at V and 2 bases at J, with 7 bases between. CDR3 DNA: TGTGCCAGCAGCCCAGGGGCTGGAAACACCATATATTTT. Residues: CASSPGAGNTIYF.

CDR3 DNA: TGTGCCAGCAGCGGGGGTAGCGGGAGAACCGGGGAGCTGTTTTTT. Protein: CASSGGSGRTGELFF. V gene TRBV2 combines with J gene TRBJ2-2; TRBD2 agrees at 9 bases. With V trimmed by 6 bases and J by 5 bases, 7 bases remained unmatched. The CDR3 has 15 amino acids. Germline lookup yields CDR1 SNHLY and CDR2 FYNNEI.

The rearrangement uses TRBV5-1 and TRBJ2-5; tentative D call: TRBD2 (5 bases). V dropped 4 bases and J dropped 2 bases, with 12 bases sitting between them. The CDR3 consists of 14 residues. CDR1 is SGHRS, CDR2 YFSETQ, per germline. CDR3 nucleotides: TGCGCCAGCAGCACCGGACGGACTCAAGAGACCCAGTACTTC. Its translation is CASSTGRTQETQYF.

The rearrangement uses TRBV7-2 and TRBJ1-3; D gene unclear. V shed 8 bases and J shed 0 bases, with 17 bases lying between them. The V gene's germline CDR1 is SGHTA and CDR2 FQGNSA. The CDR3 covers 16 residues. The CDR3 DNA is TGTGCCAGCCCGAAAGAGGGCGGCCTCTCTGGAAACACCATATATTTT. This sequence encodes CASPKEGGLSGNTIYF.

The V and J genes are TRBV28 and TRBJ2-7; 10 nucleotides match TRBD1. Trimming at V came to 7 bases and at J to 4 bases, leaving 13 bases not matched to a gene. This CDR3 spans 16 amino acids. The germline V gene has CDR1 MDHEN and CDR2 SYDVKM. CDR3 DNA sequence: TGTGCCAGCACCCCCTCGACCGGGACAGGGGTGTACGAGCAGTACTTC. Translated: CASTPSTGTGVYEQYF.

The chain has TRBV11-3 and TRBJ2-3; 7 bases match TRBD2. The V gene end was trimmed by 3 bases and the J gene end by 4 bases; junction bases not matched to a gene: 7. The CDR3 extends over 15 amino acids. The germline V gene encodes CDR1 SGHNT and CDR2 YENEEA. CDR3 bases: TGTGCCAGCAGCTTGGTGGCGGGAGTTCCAGATACGCAGTATTTT. This encodes CASSLVAGVPDTQYF.

The chain links TRBV2 to TRBJ2-7; TRBD1 might be the D (5 bases). The CDR3 spans 18 residues. Germline loops: CDR1 SNHLY, CDR2 FYNNEI. V was shortened by 3 bases and J by 4 bases, with 25 bases between the two germline ends. The CDR3: CASSEGRVGGSLLYEQYF. DNA of the CDR3: TGTGCCAGCAGTGAGGGCAGGGTAGGCGGTAGCCTGCTATACGAGCAGTACTTC.

The chain uses TRBV5-1 and TRBJ2-5; 7 bases are shared with TRBD2. Germline trimming cut 4 bases from V and 2 bases from J; bases unmatched to any gene: 8. The length of the CDR3 is 15 residues. Germline CDR1 and CDR2: SGHRS and YFSETQ. CDR3 bases: TGCGCCAGCAGCCCAACTAGCGTATTACAAGAGACCCAGTACTTC. It specifies CASSPTSVLQETQYF.

The chain's CDR3 is CASSPDREQPQHF. As DNA, the CDR3 is TGTGCCAGCAGTCCCGATAGGGAGCAGCCCCAGCATTTT. This rearrangement joins TRBV12-3 or TRBV12-4 to TRBJ1-5; D remains unclear. Trimming cost V 5 bases and J 7 bases, with 12 bases left between them. The CDR3 covers 13 residues.

The rearrangement joins TRBV11-3 to TRBJ2-5; 10 nucleotides line up with TRBD2. The V gene end was trimmed by 10 bases and the J gene end by 2 bases; junction bases not matched to a gene: 4. The CDR3 is made up of 13 amino acids. CDR1 and CDR2 (germline): SGHNT, YENEEA. CDR3 nucleotides: TGTGCCACCCAGCGGGGGGGACAAGAGACCCAGTACTTC. It translates to CATQRGGQETQYF.

The CDR3 is CASSTLGVGEQYF. In DNA, the CDR3 is TGTGCCAGCAGTACCCTAGGGGTTGGGGAGCAGTACTTC. The V gene is TRBV6-2 or TRBV6-3, the J gene TRBJ2-7, with D perhaps matching TRBD1 (5 bases). CDR1 and CDR2 (germline): MNHEY, SVGEGT. The CDR3 spans 13 residues. Trimming cost V 5 bases and J 7 bases, with 15 bases left between them.

The CDR3 DNA reads TGTGCCAGCAATCGTGCGGGGGCTAGCAATCAGCCCCAGCATTTT. It specifies CASNRAGASNQPQHF. The genes are TRBV9 and TRBJ1-5; D perhaps matches TRBD1 (6 bases). V was cut by 6 bases and J by 0 bases, with 13 bases left in between. The CDR3 totals 15 residues. Germline CDR1 and CDR2: SGDLS and YYNGEE.

The CDR3 DNA reads as TGTGCCTGGAGTAGGAGGTTAAATCAGCCCCAGCATTTT. Amino acid sequence: CAWSRRLNQPQHF. The chain combines TRBV30 with TRBJ1-5; no definite D call. V was cut by 2 bases and J by 4 bases, with 9 bases left in between. Germline V gene data show CDR1 as GTSNPN and CDR2 as SVGIG (reference sequence). The CDR3 contains 13 residues. Combining the CDR3 with reference TRBV30 and TRBJ1-5 gives the whole variable domain SQTIHQWPATLVQPVGSPLSLECTVEGTSNPNLYWYRQAAGRGLQLLFYSVGIGQISSEVPQNLSASRPQDRQFILSSKKLLLSDSGFYLCAWSRRLNQPQHFGDGTRLSIL.

The chain is built from TRBV4-3 and TRBJ1-2; the D is unclear. This CDR3 contains 13 residues. The germline V and J ends were trimmed by 4 bases and 6 bases, with 12 bases remaining between them. CDR1 LGHNA and CDR2 YSLEER come from the germline V gene. In DNA form, the CDR3 reads TGCGCCAGCAGCCCCTCGACATCGGATGGCTACACCTTC. Its translation: CASSPSTSDGYTF.

The V call is TRBV6-1, the J call TRBJ2-7; D gene ambiguous. Germline values: CDR1 MNHNS, CDR2 SASEGT. Trimming shortened V by 2 bases and J by 2 bases, and 13 bases separated the two germline ends. This CDR3 spans 15 amino acids. CDR3 sequence: CASSEIAGETYEQYF. The CDR3 bases are TGTGCCAGCAGTGAAATAGCCGGCGAAACCTACGAGCAGTACTTC.

This rearrangement joins TRBV5-4 to TRBJ2-1; 15 positions agree with TRBD2. CDR1 SGHNT and CDR2 YYREEE come from the germline V gene (reference sequence). V was clipped by 0 bases and J by 9 bases; unmatched bases: 4. CDR3 size: 16 residues. The CDR3 sequence: CASSLDGTSGRSEQFF. The CDR3 DNA sequence: TGTGCCAGCAGCTTGGACGGGACTAGCGGGAGGAGTGAGCAGTTCTTC.

This chain connects TRBV14 to TRBJ2-3; D call uncertain. Between the trimmed V and J ends, which lost 4 bases and 0 bases, there was a span of 14 bases. The CDR3 runs 16 residues. CDR1 is SGHDN and CDR2 is FVKESK in the germline V gene. CDR3 loop: CASSPTSQTSTDTQYF. For the CDR3, the DNA is TGTGCCAGCAGCCCCACTTCGCAGACTAGCACAGATACGCAGTATTTT.

Here the CDR3 DNA reads TGCGCCAGCAGCCGCGGACTAGCGGGAGCCTACAATGAGCAGTTCTTC. It is translated as CASSRGLAGAYNEQFF. V is TRBV4-3 and J is TRBJ2-1, with TRBD2 identical over 13 bases. This CDR3 has 16 amino acids. Trimming at V came to 4 bases and at J to 2 bases, leaving 2 bases not matched to a gene. CDR1 and CDR2 (germline): LGHNA, YSLEER.

V is TRBV4-2 and J is TRBJ2-6; tentatively, D is TRBD1 (5 bases). The CDR3 is 15 amino acids. Germline V gene data show CDR1 as LGHNA and CDR2 as YNFKEQ. V was shortened by 5 bases and J by 0 bases, with 8 bases between the two germline ends. The CDR3 DNA reads TGTGCCAGCAGCGCCCAGGGCTCTGGGGCCAACGTCCTGACTTTC. Protein: CASSAQGSGANVLTF.

The chain uses TRBV7-6 and TRBJ2-1; TRBD2 agrees at 11 bases. CDR1 is SGHVS and CDR2 is FNYEAQ in the germline V gene. This CDR3 comprises 15 residues. The V segment lost 5 bases and the J segment 3 bases; nucleotides outside the gene matches: 3. The CDR3 DNA reads as TGTGCCAGCAGCCAACTAGCGGGAGACTACAATGAGCAGTTCTTC. Its protein is CASSQLAGDYNEQFF.

CDR3 coding DNA: TGCGCCAGCAGCCAAGACGGGGAGGAGCAGTACTTC. It is translated as CASSQDGEEQYF. This chain links TRBV4-1 with TRBJ2-7; TRBD2 is a possible D gene (5 bases). V was trimmed by 0 bases and J by 7 bases, leaving 7 bases between them. The V gene's germline CDR1 is MGHRA and CDR2 YSYEKL. The CDR3 loop spans 12 amino acids.

V is TRBV3-1 (or the pseudogene TRBV3-2) and J is TRBJ2-7, with D perhaps matching TRBD1 (6 bases). The CDR3 spans 14 residues. Germline CDR1 is LGHDT and CDR2 is YNNKEL (reference sequence). V was trimmed by 5 bases and J by 8 bases, leaving 19 bases between them. The CDR3: CASSARDIGLKQYF. CDR3 bases: TGTGCCAGCAGCGCCCGGGACATCGGTCTCAAGCAGTACTTC.

Only one count was recorded for this clone. This chain connects TRBV9 to TRBJ2-1; D uncertain. The germline V gene has CDR1 SGDLS and CDR2 YYNGEE. Trimming took 3 bases from V and 5 from J, leaving 3 bases between them. The CDR3 is made up of 11 amino acids. The CDR3 here is CASSADNEQFF. Here the CDR3 DNA reads TGTGCCAGCAGCGCCGACAATGAGCAGTTCTTC. The full variable domain, completed using reference TRBV9 and TRBJ2-1, is DSGVTQTPKHLITATGQRVTLRCSPRSGDLSVYWYQQSLDQGLQFLIQYYNGEERAKGNILERFSAQQFPDLHSELNLSSLELGDSALYFCASSADNEQFFGPGTRLTVL.